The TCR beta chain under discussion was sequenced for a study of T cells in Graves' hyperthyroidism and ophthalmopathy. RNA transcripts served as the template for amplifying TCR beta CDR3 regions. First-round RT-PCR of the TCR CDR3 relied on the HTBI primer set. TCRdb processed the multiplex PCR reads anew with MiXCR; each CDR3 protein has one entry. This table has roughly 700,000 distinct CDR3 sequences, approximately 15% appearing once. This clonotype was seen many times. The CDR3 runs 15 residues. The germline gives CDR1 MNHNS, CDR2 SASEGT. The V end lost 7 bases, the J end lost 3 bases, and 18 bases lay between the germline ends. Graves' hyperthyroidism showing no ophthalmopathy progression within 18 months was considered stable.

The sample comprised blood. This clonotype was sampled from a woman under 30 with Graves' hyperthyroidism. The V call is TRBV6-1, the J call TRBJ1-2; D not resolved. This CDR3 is CASKPLFGFDYGYTF. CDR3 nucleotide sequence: TGTGCCAGCAAGCCCTTGTTCGGGTTCGACTATGGCTACACCTTC.